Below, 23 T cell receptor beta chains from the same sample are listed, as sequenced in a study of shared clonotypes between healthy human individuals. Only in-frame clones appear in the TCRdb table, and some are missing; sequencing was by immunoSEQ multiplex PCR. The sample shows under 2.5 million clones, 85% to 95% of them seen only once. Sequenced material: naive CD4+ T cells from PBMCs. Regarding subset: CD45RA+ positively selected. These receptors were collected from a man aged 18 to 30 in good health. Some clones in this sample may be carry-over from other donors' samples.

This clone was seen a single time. CDR3 in DNA: TGTGCCAGCAGGATAATGAGCTCTGGAAACACCATATATTTT. Residues: CASRIMSSGNTIYF. The V call is TRBV2, the J call TRBJ1-3, with no clear D. The CDR3 is 14 amino acids. V was pared by 6 bases and J by 0 bases, with 9 bases between. Germline V CDR1 and CDR2: SNHLY, FYNNEI.

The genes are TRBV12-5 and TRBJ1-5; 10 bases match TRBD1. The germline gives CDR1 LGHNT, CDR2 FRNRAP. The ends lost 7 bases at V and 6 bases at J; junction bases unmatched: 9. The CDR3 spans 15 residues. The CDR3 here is CASAGPGQGFQPQHF. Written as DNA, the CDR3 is TGTGCTAGTGCCGGACCGGGACAGGGGTTTCAGCCCCAGCATTTT.

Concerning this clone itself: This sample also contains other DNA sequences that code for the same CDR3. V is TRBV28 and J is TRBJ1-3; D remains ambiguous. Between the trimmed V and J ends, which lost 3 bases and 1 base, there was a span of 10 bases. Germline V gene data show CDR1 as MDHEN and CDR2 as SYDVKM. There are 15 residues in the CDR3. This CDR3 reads CASSFPPGSGNTIYF. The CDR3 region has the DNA TGTGCCAGCAGTTTCCCCCCCGGATCTGGAAACACCATATATTTT.

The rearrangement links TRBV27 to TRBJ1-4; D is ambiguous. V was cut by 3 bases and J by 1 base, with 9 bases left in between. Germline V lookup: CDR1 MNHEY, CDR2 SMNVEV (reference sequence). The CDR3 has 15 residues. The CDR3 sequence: CASSFLWETNEKLFF. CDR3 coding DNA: TGTGCCAGCAGTTTTCTCTGGGAAACTAATGAAAAACTGTTTTTT.

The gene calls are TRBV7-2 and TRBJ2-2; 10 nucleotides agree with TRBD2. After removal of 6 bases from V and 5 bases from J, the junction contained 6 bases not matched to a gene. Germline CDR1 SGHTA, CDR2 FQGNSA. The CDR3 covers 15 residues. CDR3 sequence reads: CASRRLAGATGELFF. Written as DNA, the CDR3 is TGTGCCAGCAGAAGGCTAGCGGGAGCTACCGGGGAGCTGTTTTTT. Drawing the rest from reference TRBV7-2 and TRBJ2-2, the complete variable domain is GAGVSQSPSNKVTEKGKDVELRCDPISGHTALYWYRQSLGQGLEFLIYFQGNSAPDKSGLPSDRFSAERTGGSVSTLTIQRTQQEDSAVYLCASRRLAGATGELFFGEGSRLTVL.

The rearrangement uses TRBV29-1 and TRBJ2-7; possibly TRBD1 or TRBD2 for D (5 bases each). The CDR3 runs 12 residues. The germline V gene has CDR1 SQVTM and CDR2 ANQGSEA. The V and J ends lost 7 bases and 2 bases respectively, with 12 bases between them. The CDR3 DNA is TGCAGCGGGAACCGGGACGCCTACGAGCAGTACTTC. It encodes CSGNRDAYEQYF.

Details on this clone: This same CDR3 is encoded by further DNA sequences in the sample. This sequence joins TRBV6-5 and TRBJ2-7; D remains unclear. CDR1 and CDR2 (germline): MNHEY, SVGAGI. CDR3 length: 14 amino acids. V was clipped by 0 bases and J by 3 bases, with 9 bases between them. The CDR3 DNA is TGTGCCAGCAGTTACTCGAGAGGTAGCTACGAGCAGTACTTC. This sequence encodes CASSYSRGSYEQYF.

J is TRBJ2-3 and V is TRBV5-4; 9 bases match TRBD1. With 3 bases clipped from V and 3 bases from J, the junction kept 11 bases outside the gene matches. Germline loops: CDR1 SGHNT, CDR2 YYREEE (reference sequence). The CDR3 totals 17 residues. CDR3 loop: CASSSYTGGLKTDTQYF. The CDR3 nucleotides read TGTGCCAGCAGCTCATACACAGGGGGCTTAAAGACAGATACGCAGTATTTT.

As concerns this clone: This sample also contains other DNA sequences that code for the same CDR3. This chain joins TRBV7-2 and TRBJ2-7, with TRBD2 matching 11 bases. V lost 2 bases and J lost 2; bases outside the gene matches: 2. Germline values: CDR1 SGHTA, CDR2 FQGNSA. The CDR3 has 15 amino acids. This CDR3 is CASSLSLAGAYEQYF. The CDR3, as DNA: TGTGCCAGCAGCTTATCACTAGCGGGAGCCTACGAGCAGTACTTC.

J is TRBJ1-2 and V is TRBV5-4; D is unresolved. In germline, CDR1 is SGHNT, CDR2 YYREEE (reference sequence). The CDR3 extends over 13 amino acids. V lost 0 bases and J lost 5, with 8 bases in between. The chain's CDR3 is CASSLDSKYGYTF. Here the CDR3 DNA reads TGTGCCAGCAGCTTGGACAGCAAGTATGGCTACACCTTC.

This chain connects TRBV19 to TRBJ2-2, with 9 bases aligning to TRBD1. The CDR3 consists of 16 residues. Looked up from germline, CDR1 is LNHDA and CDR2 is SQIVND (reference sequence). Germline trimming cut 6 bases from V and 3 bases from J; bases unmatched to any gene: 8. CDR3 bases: TGTGCCAGTAGCCCACAGGGGGCCTGGGACACCGGGGAGCTGTTTTTT. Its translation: CASSPQGAWDTGELFF.

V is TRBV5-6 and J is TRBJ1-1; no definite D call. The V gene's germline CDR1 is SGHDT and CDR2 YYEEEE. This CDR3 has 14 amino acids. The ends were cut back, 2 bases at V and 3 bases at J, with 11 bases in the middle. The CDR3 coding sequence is TGTGCCAGCAGCTTTTGGGTTTCGTACACTGAAGCTTTCTTT. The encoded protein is CASSFWVSYTEAFF.

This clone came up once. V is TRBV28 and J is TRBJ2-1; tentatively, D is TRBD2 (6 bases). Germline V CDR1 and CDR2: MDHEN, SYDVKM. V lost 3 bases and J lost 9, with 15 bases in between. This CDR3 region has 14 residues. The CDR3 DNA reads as TGTGCCAGCAGTTTCACTCCCGCGCGGGGTGAGCAGTTCTTC. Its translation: CASSFTPARGEQFF.

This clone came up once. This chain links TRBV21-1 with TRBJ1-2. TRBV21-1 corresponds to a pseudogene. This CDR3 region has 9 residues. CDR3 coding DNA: TGTGCCAGCAGCATTGGCTACACCTTC. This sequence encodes CASSIGYTF.

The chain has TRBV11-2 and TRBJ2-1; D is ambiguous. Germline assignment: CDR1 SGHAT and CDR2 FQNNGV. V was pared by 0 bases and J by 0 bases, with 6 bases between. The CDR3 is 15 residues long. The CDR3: CASSLDTPSYNEQFF. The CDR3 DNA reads TGTGCCAGCAGCTTAGACACTCCCTCCTACAATGAGCAGTTCTTC.

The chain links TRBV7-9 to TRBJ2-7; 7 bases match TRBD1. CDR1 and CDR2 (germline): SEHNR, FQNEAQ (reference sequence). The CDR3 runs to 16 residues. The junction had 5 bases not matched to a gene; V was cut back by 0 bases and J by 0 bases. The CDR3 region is CASSLALGQSSYEQYF. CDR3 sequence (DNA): TGTGCCAGCAGCTTAGCTTTGGGACAGAGCTCCTACGAGCAGTACTTC.

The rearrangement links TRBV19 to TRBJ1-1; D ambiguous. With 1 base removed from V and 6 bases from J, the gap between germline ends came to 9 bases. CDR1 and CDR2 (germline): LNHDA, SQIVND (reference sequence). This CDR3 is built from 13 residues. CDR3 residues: CASSIGGDAEAFF. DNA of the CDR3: TGTGCCAGTAGTATAGGAGGCGACGCTGAAGCTTTCTTT.

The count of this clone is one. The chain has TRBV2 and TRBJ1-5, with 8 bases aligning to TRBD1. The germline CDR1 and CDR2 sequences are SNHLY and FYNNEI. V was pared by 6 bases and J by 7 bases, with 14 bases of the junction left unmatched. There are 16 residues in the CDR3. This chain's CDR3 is CASSATGGLSGQPQHF. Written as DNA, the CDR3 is TGTGCCAGCAGCGCCACAGGGGGTCTATCCGGGCAGCCCCAGCATTTT.

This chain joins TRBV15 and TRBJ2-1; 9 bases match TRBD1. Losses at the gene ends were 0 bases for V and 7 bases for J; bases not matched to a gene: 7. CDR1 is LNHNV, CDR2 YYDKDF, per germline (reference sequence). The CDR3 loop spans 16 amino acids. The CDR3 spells CATSRDRTGGLNEQFF. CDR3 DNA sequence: TGTGCCACCAGCAGAGATAGAACAGGGGGCCTGAATGAGCAGTTCTTC.

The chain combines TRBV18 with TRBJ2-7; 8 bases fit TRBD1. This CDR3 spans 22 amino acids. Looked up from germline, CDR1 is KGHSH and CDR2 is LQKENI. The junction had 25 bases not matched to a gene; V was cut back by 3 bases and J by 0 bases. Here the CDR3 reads CASSPVFALMSLRDRSSYEQYF. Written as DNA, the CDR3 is TGTGCCAGCTCACCCGTTTTTGCTTTGATGTCCCTCCGGGACAGGAGCTCCTACGAGCAGTACTTC.

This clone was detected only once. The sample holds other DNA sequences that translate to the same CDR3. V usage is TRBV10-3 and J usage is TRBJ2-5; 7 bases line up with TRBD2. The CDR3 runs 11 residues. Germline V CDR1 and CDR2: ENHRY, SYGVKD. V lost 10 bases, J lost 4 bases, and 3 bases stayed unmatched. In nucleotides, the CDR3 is TGTGCCACGTCGGGGGGAGAGACCCAGTACTTC. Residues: CATSGGETQYF.

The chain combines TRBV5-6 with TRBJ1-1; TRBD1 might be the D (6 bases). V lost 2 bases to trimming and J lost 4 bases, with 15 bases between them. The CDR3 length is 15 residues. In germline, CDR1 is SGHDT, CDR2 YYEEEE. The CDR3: CASSFRGVQATEAFF. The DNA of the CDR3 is TGTGCCAGCAGCTTCAGGGGTGTTCAGGCCACTGAAGCTTTCTTT.

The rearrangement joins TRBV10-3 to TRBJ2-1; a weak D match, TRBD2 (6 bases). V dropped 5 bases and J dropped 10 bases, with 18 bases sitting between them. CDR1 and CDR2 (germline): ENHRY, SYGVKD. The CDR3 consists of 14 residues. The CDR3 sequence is CAISKGLPRKEQFF. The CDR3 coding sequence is TGTGCCATCAGTAAGGGACTTCCTCGGAAGGAGCAGTTCTTC.